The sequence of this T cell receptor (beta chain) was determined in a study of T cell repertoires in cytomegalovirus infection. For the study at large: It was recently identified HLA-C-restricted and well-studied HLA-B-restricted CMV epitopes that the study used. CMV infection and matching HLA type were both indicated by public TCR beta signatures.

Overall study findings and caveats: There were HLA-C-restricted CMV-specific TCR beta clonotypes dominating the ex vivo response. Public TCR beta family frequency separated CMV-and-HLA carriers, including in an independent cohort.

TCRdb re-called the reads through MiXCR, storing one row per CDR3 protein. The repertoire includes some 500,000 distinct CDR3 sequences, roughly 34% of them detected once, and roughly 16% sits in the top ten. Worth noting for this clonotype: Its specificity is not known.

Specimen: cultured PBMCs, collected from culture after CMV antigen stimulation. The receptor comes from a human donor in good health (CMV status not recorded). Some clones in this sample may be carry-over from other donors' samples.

In DNA form, the CDR3 reads TGTGCCAGCAGCTTGATCAACAGGAACAATGAAAAACTGTTTTTT. It specifies CASSLINRNNEKLFF. V and J are TRBV5-6 and TRBJ1-4; D perhaps matches TRBD1 (5 bases). The germline gives CDR1 SGHDT, CDR2 YYEEEE. Trimming removed 1 base from V and 5 bases from J, with 12 bases in between. The CDR3 length is 15 residues.